These 22 T cell receptor beta chains came from one sample sequenced in a study of blood T cell repertoires in COVID-19. Clones were sequenced by immunoSEQ multiplex PCR, and TCRdb holds only the in-frame ones, with some missing. The sample has a few hundred thousand clones; around 88% are singletons. The source material was peripheral blood. These receptors all stem from a woman in her 30s who had recovered from COVID-19.

This chain connects TRBV25-1 to TRBJ1-1; 8 bases agree with TRBD1. Trimming took 5 bases from V and 7 from J; bases not matched to a gene: 6. CDR1 MGHDK and CDR2 SYGVNS come from the germline V gene. CDR3 length: 13 residues. The CDR3 region has the DNA TGTGCCAGCAGTCAGCAGGGGGCAGGTGAAGCTTTCTTT. Protein product: CASSQQGAGEAFF.

This clone turned up a few times. This rearrangement joins TRBV7-9 to TRBJ2-2; 9 bases match TRBD2. CDR3 length equals 15 residues. CDR1 and CDR2 (germline): SEHNR, FQNEAQ (reference sequence). The J segment lost 6 bases and the V segment lost 5 bases, leaving 7 bases of the junction unmatched. The DNA for the CDR3 is TGTGCCAGCAGCAAGCCGGGACTAGCATCCGGGGAGCTGTTTTTT. This sequence encodes CASSKPGLASGELFF.

This chain joins TRBV5-6 and TRBJ2-5; 7 nucleotides match TRBD1. The CDR3 is 14 residues long. V gave up 6 bases and J gave up 5 bases; unmatched junction bases: 10. CDR1 and CDR2 (germline): SGHDT, YYEEEE. CDR3 residues: CASTEGAIAETQYF. The CDR3 region has the DNA TGTGCCAGCACCGAGGGGGCCATCGCGGAGACCCAGTACTTC.

The chain couples TRBV7-2 to TRBJ2-5, with D perhaps TRBD2 (5 bases). The CDR3 runs to 13 residues. Germline V gene data show CDR1 as SGHTA and CDR2 as FQGNSA. With 2 bases removed from V and 4 bases from J, the gap between germline ends came to 8 bases. CDR3 sequence reads: CASSLSSLETQYF. As DNA, the CDR3 is TGTGCCAGCAGCTTATCTAGCTTAGAGACCCAGTACTTC.

The chain couples TRBV11-1 to TRBJ1-6; 11 bases fit TRBD1. The CDR3 contains 15 residues. CDR1 and CDR2 (germline): SGHAT, FQDESV (reference sequence). Trimming at V came to 4 bases and at J to 7 bases, leaving 3 bases not matched to a gene. CDR3 bases: TGTGCCAGCAGCTCCCGGACAGGGGGCAATTCACCCCTCCACTTT. Translated: CASSSRTGGNSPLHF.

The J gene is TRBJ1-1, the V gene TRBV11-2; no clear D. V was pared by 2 bases and J by 1 base, with 8 bases between. Germline V gene data show CDR1 as SGHAT and CDR2 as FQNNGV. This CDR3 is built from 14 residues. CDR3 nucleotides: TGTGCCAGCAGCTTACACCCAGGGAACACTGAAGCTTTCTTT. Translation: CASSLHPGNTEAFF.

The rearrangement uses TRBV30 and TRBJ2-7; 7 nucleotides match TRBD2. This CDR3 contains 19 residues. V lost 0 bases to trimming and J lost 2 bases; unmatched junction nucleotides: 19. The germline CDR1 and CDR2 sequences are GTSNPN and SVGIG (reference sequence). CDR3 in amino acids: CAWSVGTVHELARAYEQYF. The CDR3 DNA follows: TGTGCCTGGAGTGTAGGAACAGTCCACGAACTAGCGCGGGCCTACGAGCAGTACTTC.

V and J are TRBV5-4 and TRBJ1-4; no clear D gene. Trimming shortened V by 5 bases and J by 3 bases, and 14 bases separated the two germline ends. CDR1 and CDR2 from the germline V gene are SGHNT and YYREEE (reference sequence). The length of the CDR3 is 15 residues. The CDR3 protein is CASRSGGEANEKLFF. CDR3 DNA: TGTGCCAGCAGGTCCGGCGGGGAGGCTAATGAAAAACTGTTTTTT.

The V and J genes are TRBV5-8 and TRBJ1-2; D ambiguous. The V end was cut by 3 bases, the J end by 0 bases, with 9 bases between. The CDR3 spans 14 residues. Germline CDR1 is SGHTS and CDR2 is YDEGEE. The CDR3 sequence is CASSWVGANYGYTF. The CDR3 DNA is TGTGCCAGCAGCTGGGTTGGAGCTAACTATGGCTACACCTTC.

The V and J genes are TRBV6-5 and TRBJ2-1; D may be TRBD1 (6 bases). CDR1 MNHEY and CDR2 SVGAGI come from the germline V gene. The CDR3 is 14 amino acids. V was trimmed by 6 bases and J by 0 bases, leaving 9 bases between them. The CDR3 sequence: CASSQGSSYNEQFF. The CDR3 nucleotides are TGTGCCAGCAGCCAGGGGAGCTCCTACAATGAGCAGTTCTTC.

Note on this clone: One junction end does not reproduce the germline sequence, and a read error may be involved. The J gene is TRBJ2-1, the V gene TRBV6-1, with TRBD2 matching over 10 bases. This CDR3 has 14 amino acids. Per germline, CDR1 MNHNS and CDR2 SASEGT. This CDR3 reads CASSEDGAGGPKVF. The CDR3 DNA reads TGTGCCAGCAGTGAAGATGGAGCGGGAGGGCCTAAGGTCTTC.

The V call is TRBV14, the J call TRBJ2-1, with TRBD2 identical over 11 bases. The trim removed 1 base at V and 8 bases at J, leaving 7 bases unmatched. CDR1 SGHDN and CDR2 FVKESK come from the germline V gene. The length of the CDR3 is 16 residues. The CDR3 DNA reads TGTGCCAGCAGCCAAGGTAGGCTAGCGGGGGGCGATGAGCAGTTCTTC. Translated: CASSQGRLAGGDEQFF.

V and J are TRBV5-1 and TRBJ2-4, with a weak D call TRBD1 (5 bases). Germline V lookup: CDR1 SGHRS, CDR2 YFSETQ. CDR3 length: 15 amino acids. Trimming left V 2 bases short and J 1 base short, with 10 bases between. The CDR3 sequence is CASSLSRAAKNIQYF. In nucleotides, the CDR3 is TGCGCCAGCAGCTTATCCAGGGCGGCCAAAAACATTCAGTACTTC. The full variable domain, its missing parts supplied by reference TRBV5-1 and TRBJ2-4, is KAGVTQTPRYLIKTRGQQVTLSCSPISGHRSVSWYQQTPGQGLQFLFEYFSETQRNKGNFPGRFSGRQFSNSRSEMNVSTLELGDSALYLCASSLSRAAKNIQYFGAGTRLSVL.

In its sample, this clone was seen a few times. The chain combines TRBV6-2 or TRBV6-3 with TRBJ2-1; D may be TRBD2 (5 bases). Germline CDR1 MNHEY, CDR2 SVGEGT. The V and J ends lost 4 bases and 9 bases respectively, with 16 bases between them. There are 14 residues in the CDR3. The CDR3 DNA reads TGTGCCAGCAGTTTGAGTTTAGTCGAGGGTGAGCAGTTCTTC. Translation: CASSLSLVEGEQFF.

The chain links TRBV6-2 or TRBV6-3 to TRBJ1-3; no definite D call. The germline V gene has CDR1 MNHEY and CDR2 SVGEGT. Between the trimmed V and J ends, which lost 5 bases and 7 bases, there was a span of 18 bases. This CDR3 has 15 residues. CDR3 in DNA: TGTGCCAGCAGTCTCCTCGTCCCGGGAGGGAACACCATATATTTT. This codes for CASSLLVPGGNTIYF.

V usage is TRBV2 and J usage is TRBJ1-3; D is ambiguous. Trimming took 4 bases from V and 0 from J, leaving 7 bases between them. Germline V gene sequence: CDR1 SNHLY, CDR2 FYNNEI. The CDR3 has 14 amino acids. Here the CDR3 DNA reads TGTGCCAGCAGTGGCGGGAACTCTGGAAACACCATATATTTT. This gives the protein CASSGGNSGNTIYF.

The chain has TRBV10-1 and TRBJ1-4, with a weak D call TRBD1 (6 bases). The CDR3 is 15 residues long. Germline CDR1 and CDR2: WNHNN and SYGVQD (reference sequence). V lost 0 bases to trimming and J lost 7 bases, with 12 bases between them. CDR3 residues: CASSESEQGREKLFF. CDR3 sequence (DNA): TGCGCCAGCAGTGAGTCGGAACAGGGTCGTGAAAAACTGTTTTTT.

V gene TRBV4-1 combines with J gene TRBJ1-2; 11 bases line up with TRBD1. CDR3 length equals 16 residues. The germline V gene has CDR1 MGHRA and CDR2 YSYEKL. The J segment lost 7 bases and the V segment lost 0 bases, leaving 7 bases of the junction unmatched. The CDR3 loop reads CASSQDRGTGGLGYTF. The CDR3 coding sequence is TGCGCCAGCAGCCAAGATCGGGGGACAGGGGGACTTGGCTACACCTTC.

The chain recombines TRBV27 with TRBJ2-1, with D possibly being TRBD1 (6 bases). Trimming took 1 base from V and 5 from J, leaving 12 bases between them. The CDR3 is made up of 15 amino acids. Germline-derived CDR1 and CDR2 are MNHEY and SMNVEV (reference sequence). This chain's CDR3 is CASSLLWGPNNEQFF. Here the CDR3 DNA reads TGTGCCAGCAGTTTATTATGGGGGCCCAACAATGAGCAGTTCTTC.

In its sample, this clone was seen a few times. The gene calls are TRBV6-6 and TRBJ1-6; D uncertain. The CDR3 runs 14 residues. Germline CDR1 and CDR2: MNHNY and SVGAGI (reference sequence). The V end was cut by 6 bases, the J end by 5 bases, with 11 bases between. CDR3 coding DNA: TGTGCCAGCAGCCTAAACAGAGATAATTCACCCCTCCACTTT. Translation gives CASSLNRDNSPLHF.

This chain connects TRBV29-1 to TRBJ1-2; 9 nucleotides match TRBD1. V shed 7 bases and J 2 bases; nucleotides not matched to a gene: 5. Germline CDR1 reads SQVTM; CDR2 reads ANQGSEA. The CDR3 totals 13 residues. The CDR3 DNA sequence: TGCAGCGGTTCTGGACAGGGGAACTATGGCTACACCTTC. It yields the protein CSGSGQGNYGYTF.

The CDR3 loop is CASSFDRAGTQYF. As DNA, the CDR3 is TGTGCCAGCAGTTTTGACAGGGCAGGGACCCAGTACTTC. The chain recombines TRBV6-5 with TRBJ2-5, with 7 bases aligning to TRBD1. The CDR3 contains 13 residues. Germline values: CDR1 MNHEY, CDR2 SVGAGI. V trimming: 4 bases; J trimming: 7 bases; junction bases outside the gene matches: 6.